This TCR beta chain is drawn from a study of T cell repertoires in ileal Crohn's disease. Study summary: Less than 45% were active smokers at surgery; median disease duration was 7.9 years. The study's findings and limits: Compared with CD4 T cells, sorted CD8 cells carried more expanded clones.

Assay: immunoSEQ multiplex PCR; the TCRdb copy retains only in-frame clones and omits some. The sample lists approximately 29,000 clones; about 81% were seen once. V lost 0 bases and J lost 0, with 23 bases in between. The CDR3 has 19 amino acids. Germline CDR1 reads GTSNPN; CDR2 reads SVGIG (reference sequence). As to this clone: What it binds is not known.

This sequence joins TRBV30 and TRBJ2-5; D is perhaps TRBD1 (7 bases). The TCR was taken from an adult with Crohn's disease. The specimen was ileal tissue. CDR3 nucleotide sequence: TGTGCCTGGAGTGTACTATTGGAGGGGGCGCTTCCTTACCAAGAGACCCAGTACTTC. Translating it yields CAWSVLLEGALPYQETQYF.